This T cell receptor beta chain was retrieved from a study of cytomegalovirus exposure and HLA in healthy donors. In its sample, this clone was seen a few times. Its antigen is currently unknown. The PCR contained 60 Vbeta and 13 Jbeta primers. The repertoire was sequenced with immunoSEQ multiplex PCR; TCRdb's copy has only in-frame clones and lacks some. The repertoire holds fewer than 200,000 clones, with about 72% as singletons. The V end lost 4 bases, the J end lost 1 base, and 11 bases lay between the germline ends. The CDR3 is made up of 14 amino acids. Germline values: CDR1 SGHRS, CDR2 YFSETQ. Study observations and caveats: The majority of TCR sequences were rare, yet some public TCRs appeared in many donors.

The sample comprised PBMCs. This TCR came from a man aged 55 to 70 in good health and CMV-seronegative. The genes are TRBV5-1 and TRBJ1-1; weak D call: TRBD1 (6 bases). For the CDR3, the DNA is TGCGCCAGCAGCCCCCAGACAGGGAACACTGAAGCTTTCTTT. Protein sequence: CASSPQTGNTEAFF.